This T cell receptor (beta chain) stems from a study of cytomegalovirus exposure and HLA in healthy donors. Study-wide results and caveats: By a later analysis, the bulk of CMV-associated TCR beta chains appeared HLA-restricted. The authors later found TCR association rates varying by HLA locus, with DRB1 most and HLA-C fewest.

Donors sampled were nominally healthy, though unrecorded immune exposures were likely. Note on this clone: Its antigen is unknown.

V gave up 7 bases and J gave up 3 bases, with 9 bases separating them. CDR1 is MNHEY, CDR2 SVGAGI, per germline. The CDR3 is made up of 13 amino acids. It was with 60 Vbeta and 13 Jbeta primers that the PCR ran. Repertoires were generated with immunoSEQ multiplex PCR, while TCRdb's copy carries only in-frame clones and drops some. The table shows 160,000 or so clones, with approximately 72% occurring only once. The source material was PBMCs. The receptor was isolated from a female donor in good health and CMV-seronegative. This chain connects TRBV6-5 to TRBJ2-2, with a tentative D call TRBD2 (6 bases). The CDR3 here is CASTWRDTGELFF. The CDR3 DNA reads as TGTGCCAGCACCTGGAGGGACACCGGGGAGCTGTTTTTT.